Reported below is one T cell receptor (beta chain). As yet, its antigen is unknown. The method was immunoSEQ multiplex PCR; TCRdb's version includes in-frame clones alone and lacks a portion of them. The table lists approximately 2.5 million clones, around nine tenths of them singletons, with 0.13% to 0.15% in the top ten. This entry comes from a study of shared clonotypes between healthy human individuals. Overall study context: Every donor yielded three CD4 naive, three CD4 memory, two CD8 naive and one CD8 memory plate.

V dropped 9 bases and J dropped 0 bases, with 14 bases sitting between them. The CDR3 has 15 residues. Germline loops: CDR1 LNHDA, CDR2 SQIVND (reference sequence). The study, taken as a whole, reports: Rarefaction curves obtained for sorted subsets showed sequencing incomplete despite large depth. Against clonotypes common to all four donors, non-shared ones had lower generation probabilities. Roughly 4.6% of naive CD4 clonotypes were common to a handful of donors.

This TCR came from a man aged 18 to 35 in good health. Sequencing input: naive CD4+ T cells sorted from blood. Subset in this sample: CD45RA+ positively selected. V usage is TRBV19 and J usage is TRBJ1-4; D is possibly TRBD1 (5 bases). In nucleotides, the CDR3 is TGTGCCAGCCGCCATCAGGGCGCAACTAATGAAAAACTGTTTTTT. Protein sequence: CASRHQGATNEKLFF.